This entry is about one TCR beta chain. Antigen: not known. An assay was performed, and its level was deep. Once extracted for a subset, genomic DNA was divided evenly among several immunoSEQ plates. TCRdb's table, derived via immunoSEQ multiplex PCR, lists solely in-frame clones and lacks some. The table shows roughly 1,500,000 clones, with 95% to 99% occurring only once. CDR1 and CDR2 (germline): SNHLY, FYNNEI. Trimming pared 5 bases from V and 0 bases from J, leaving 8 bases between. The length of the CDR3 is 15 residues. These data belong to a study of shared clonotypes between healthy human individuals. Study outcomes and limitations: Richness estimates generally favored naive over memory subsets. Expectations were that clonotype sharing among donors would be affected by sequencing depth.

The sample was naive CD4+ T cells sorted from blood. This sample's subset: CD45RA+ positively selected. The chain uses TRBV2 and TRBJ2-6, with a tentative D call TRBD2 (5 bases). This clonotype was obtained from a young man in good health. The CDR3: CASSPGISGANVLTF. CDR3 nucleotide sequence: TGTGCCAGCAGTCCCGGGATCTCTGGGGCCAACGTCCTGACTTTC.